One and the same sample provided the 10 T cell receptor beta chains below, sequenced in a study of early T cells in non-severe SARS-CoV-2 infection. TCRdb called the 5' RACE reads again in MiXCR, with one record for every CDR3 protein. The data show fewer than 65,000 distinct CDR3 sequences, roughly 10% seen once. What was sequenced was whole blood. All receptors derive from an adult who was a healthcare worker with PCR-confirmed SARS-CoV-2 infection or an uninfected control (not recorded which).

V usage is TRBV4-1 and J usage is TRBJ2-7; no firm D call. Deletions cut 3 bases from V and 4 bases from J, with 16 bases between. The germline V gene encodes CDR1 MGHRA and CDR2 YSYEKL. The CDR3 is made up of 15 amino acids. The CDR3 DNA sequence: TGCGCCAGCAGCCAGTTATACTCCCCGATATACGAGCAGTACTTC. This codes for CASSQLYSPIYEQYF.

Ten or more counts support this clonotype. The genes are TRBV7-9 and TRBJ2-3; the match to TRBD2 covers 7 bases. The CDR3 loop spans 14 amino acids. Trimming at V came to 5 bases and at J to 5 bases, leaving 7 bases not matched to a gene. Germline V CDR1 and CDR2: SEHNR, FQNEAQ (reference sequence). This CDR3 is CASSISSGGDTQYF. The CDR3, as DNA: TGTGCCAGCAGCATCTCTAGCGGTGGAGATACGCAGTATTTT.

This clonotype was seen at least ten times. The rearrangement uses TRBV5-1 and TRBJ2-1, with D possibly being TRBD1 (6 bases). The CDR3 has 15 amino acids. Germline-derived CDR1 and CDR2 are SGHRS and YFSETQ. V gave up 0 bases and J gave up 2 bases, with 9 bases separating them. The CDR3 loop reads CASSLGDRPYNEQFF. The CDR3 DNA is TGCGCCAGCAGCTTGGGTGACAGGCCCTACAATGAGCAGTTCTTC.

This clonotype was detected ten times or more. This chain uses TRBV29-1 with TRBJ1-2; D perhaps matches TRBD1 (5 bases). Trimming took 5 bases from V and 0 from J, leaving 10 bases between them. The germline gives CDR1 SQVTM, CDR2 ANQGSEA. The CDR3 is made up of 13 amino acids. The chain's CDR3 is CSVPGRTNYGYTF. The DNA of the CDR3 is TGCAGCGTTCCGGGACGGACTAACTATGGCTACACCTTC.

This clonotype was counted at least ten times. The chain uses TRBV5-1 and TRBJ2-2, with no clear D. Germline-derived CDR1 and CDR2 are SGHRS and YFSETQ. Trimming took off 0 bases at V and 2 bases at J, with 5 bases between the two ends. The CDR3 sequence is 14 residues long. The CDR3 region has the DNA TGCGCCAGCAGCTTGGACAGAAACACCGGGGAGCTGTTTTTT. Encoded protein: CASSLDRNTGELFF.

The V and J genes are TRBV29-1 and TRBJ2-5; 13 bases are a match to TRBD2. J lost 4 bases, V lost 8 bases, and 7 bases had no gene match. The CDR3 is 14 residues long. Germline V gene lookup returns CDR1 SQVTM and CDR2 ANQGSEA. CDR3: CSHRTSGRRETQYF. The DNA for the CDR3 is TGCAGCCACCGGACTAGCGGGAGACGAGAGACCCAGTACTTC.

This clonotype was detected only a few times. CDR3 loop: CSVRRAAGPTGELFF. Here the CDR3 DNA reads TGCAGTGTTCGACGTGCGGCGGGACCCACCGGGGAGCTGTTTTTT. This sequence joins TRBV20-1 and TRBJ2-2, with D possibly matching TRBD2 (6 bases). Trimming cost V 7 bases and J 4 bases, with 19 bases left between them. Germline CDR1 is DFQATT and CDR2 is SNEGSKA (reference sequence). This CDR3 has 15 residues.

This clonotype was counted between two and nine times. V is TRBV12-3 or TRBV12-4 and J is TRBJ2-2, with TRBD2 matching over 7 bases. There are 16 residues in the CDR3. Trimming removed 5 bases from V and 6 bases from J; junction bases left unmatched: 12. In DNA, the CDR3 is TGTGCCAGCAGTCCGGCGCGGGGCGGGAGAGCCGGGGAGCTGTTTTTT. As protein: CASSPARGGRAGELFF.

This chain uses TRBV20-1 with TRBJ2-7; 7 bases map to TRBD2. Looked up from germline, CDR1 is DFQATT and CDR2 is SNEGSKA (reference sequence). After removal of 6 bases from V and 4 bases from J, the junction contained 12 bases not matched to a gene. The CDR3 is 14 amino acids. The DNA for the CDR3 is TGCAGTGCCTCACTAGCGCAAGGGGAGTACGAGCAGTACTTC. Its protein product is CSASLAQGEYEQYF.

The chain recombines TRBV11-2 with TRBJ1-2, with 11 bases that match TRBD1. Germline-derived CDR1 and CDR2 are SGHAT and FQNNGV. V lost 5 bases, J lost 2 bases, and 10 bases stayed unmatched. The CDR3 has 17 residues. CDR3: CASSTGQGAGGNYGYTF. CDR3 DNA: TGTGCCAGCAGCACAGGACAGGGGGCCGGAGGCAACTATGGCTACACCTTC.